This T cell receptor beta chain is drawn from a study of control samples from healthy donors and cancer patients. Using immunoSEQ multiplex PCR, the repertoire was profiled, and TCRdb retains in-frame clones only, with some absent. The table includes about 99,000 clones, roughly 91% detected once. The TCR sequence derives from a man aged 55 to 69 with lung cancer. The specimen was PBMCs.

CDR3 residues: CASSPLTGVYGYTF. Written as DNA, the CDR3 is TGTGCCAGCAGCCCACTGACTGGGGTCTATGGCTACACCTTC. The J gene is TRBJ1-2, the V gene TRBV25-1; D uncertain. Looked up from germline, CDR1 is MGHDK and CDR2 is SYGVNS. The CDR3 loop spans 14 amino acids. V dropped 6 bases and J dropped 4 bases, with 15 bases sitting between them.